Included here is one T cell receptor beta chain sequence, with context. The CDR3 runs to 18 residues. Trimming took off 3 bases at V and 3 bases at J, with 21 bases between the two ends. Germline assignment: CDR1 SGDLS and CDR2 YYNGEE. Combining CD45RO+ cells with CCR7-negative CD45RA+ TemRA cells gave CD8 memory. This entry belongs to a study of shared clonotypes between healthy human individuals. The assay was immunoSEQ multiplex PCR, and TCRdb's table has in-frame clones only and misses some. This table has roughly 410,000 clones, 96% appearing once. This TCR was recovered from a man aged 30 to 45 in good health. The genes are TRBV9 and TRBJ2-2; TRBD2 is a possible D gene (5 bases). The sequenced material came from memory CD8+ T cells sorted from blood. The subset denotes: CD45RO+ cells pooled with CCR7-negative TemRA cells. The CDR3 protein is CASSAPRGESPYTGELFF. CDR3 sequence (DNA): TGTGCCAGCAGCGCCCCCCGGGGAGAGAGTCCTTACACCGGGGAGCTGTTTTTT.